The next 25 T cell receptor beta chains were all read from a single sample in a study of regulatory T cells in long-lasting Graves disease. Building of the TCR beta libraries involved iRepertoire HTBI primers and Arm-PCR of CDR3 regions. TCRdb fed the multiplex PCR reads into MiXCR, producing one record per CDR3 protein. The table includes about 660,000 distinct CDR3 sequences, 25% to 30% detected once. Time point of the sample: persistent/refractory GD, antithyroid drugs over 5 years with positive TRAb. PBMC RNA served as the TCR library source. Sequenced material: peripheral blood mononuclear cells (PBMCs), taken when the disease was refractory, from a patient treated with antithyroid drugs. The receptors derive from a female donor with Graves disease.

The V call is TRBV19, the J call TRBJ2-7; 7 positions agree with TRBD1. The CDR3 runs 14 residues. V shed 5 bases, J shed 3 bases, and the junction held 7 bases outside the gene matches. In germline, CDR1 is LNHDA, CDR2 SQIVND (reference sequence). DNA for the CDR3: TGTGCCAGTAGTTCCCGACAGGGTCACTACGAGCAGTACTTC. It specifies CASSSRQGHYEQYF.

V usage is TRBV29-1 and J usage is TRBJ1-1, with 7 bases that match TRBD1. Per germline, CDR1 SQVTM and CDR2 ANQGSEA. The CDR3 sequence is 13 residues long. Trimming cost V 7 bases and J 0 bases; bases outside gene matches: 5. The CDR3 bases are TGCAGCGCCCACAGGGGATTGAACACTGAAGCTTTCTTT. As protein: CSAHRGLNTEAFF.

The table lists this clonotype with a few counts. CDR3 sequence reads: CASSLGQTLSYEQYF. CDR3 DNA: TGTGCCAGCAGTTTAGGCCAGACACTTTCCTACGAGCAGTACTTC. The chain combines TRBV27 with TRBJ2-7; no firm D call. V was cut by 2 bases and J by 1 base, with 12 bases left in between. The CDR3 covers 15 residues. Germline V gene data show CDR1 as MNHEY and CDR2 as SMNVEV (reference sequence).

This clonotype was seen a handful of times. The DNA of the CDR3 is TGTGCCACCAGCAGAGATCTCGTCACTGAAGCTTTCTTT. Protein product: CATSRDLVTEAFF. This chain uses TRBV15 with TRBJ1-1; D unclear. CDR1 LNHNV and CDR2 YYDKDF come from the germline V gene (reference sequence). CDR3 length: 13 residues. Trimming removed 0 bases at V and 4 bases at J, with 6 bases between. Together with reference TRBV15 and TRBJ1-1, the CDR3 gives the full variable domain: DAMVIQNPRYQVTQFGKPVTLSCSQTLNHNVMYWYQQKSSQAPKLLFHYYDKDFNNEADTPDNFQSRRPNTSFCFLDIRSPGLGDTAMYLCATSRDLVTEAFFGQGTRLTVV.

V is TRBV20-1 and J is TRBJ1-3, with D uncertain. Trimming shortened V by 0 bases and J by 2 bases, and 11 bases separated the two germline ends. This CDR3 comprises 15 residues. Per the germline V gene, CDR1 is DFQATT and CDR2 is SNEGSKA (reference sequence). CDR3 coding DNA: TGCAGTGCTAGAGATGAATCGATCCCTGGAAACACCATATATTTT. This translates into CSARDESIPGNTIYF.

The chain couples TRBV3-1 to TRBJ2-3, with TRBD2 matching 7 bases. Germline loops: CDR1 LGHDT, CDR2 YNNKEL (reference sequence). The trim removed 5 bases at V and 8 bases at J, leaving 4 bases unmatched. This CDR3 is 12 amino acids long. DNA for the CDR3: TGTGCCAGCAGCGAAGGGGAGGGTACGCAGTATTTT. As protein: CASSEGEGTQYF.

This clonotype was detected ten times or more. The chain is built from TRBV2 and TRBJ1-2; the D is unclear. CDR3 size: 12 residues. Germline V CDR1 and CDR2: SNHLY, FYNNEI. Deletions cut 3 bases from V and 8 bases from J, with 10 bases between. The CDR3 DNA follows: TGTGCCAGCAGTGAGGTTAATGGAGGCTACACCTTC. Translating it yields CASSEVNGGYTF. Together with reference TRBV2 and TRBJ1-2, the CDR3 gives the full variable domain: EPEVTQTPSHQVTQMGQEVILRCVPISNHLYFYWYRQILGQKVEFLVSFYNNEISEKSEIFDDQFSVERPDGSNFTLKIRSTKLEDSAMYFCASSEVNGGYTFGSGTRLTVV.

The chain couples TRBV19 to TRBJ2-2; no firm D call. The germline V and J ends were trimmed by 3 bases and 4 bases, with 3 bases remaining between them. CDR3 length: 12 amino acids. Germline values: CDR1 LNHDA, CDR2 SQIVND (reference sequence). CDR3 in DNA: TGTGCCAGTAGTATCCTCACCGGGGAGCTGTTTTTT. Translation gives CASSILTGELFF. Full variable domain (outside the CDR3, taken from reference TRBV19 and TRBJ2-2): DGGITQSPKYLFRKEGQNVTLSCEQNLNHDAMYWYRQDPGQGLRLIYYSQIVNDFQKGDIAEGYSVSREKKESFPLTVTSAQKNPTAFYLCASSILTGELFFGEGSRLTVL.

The chain carries TRBV6-1 and TRBJ2-7; 12 bases are shared with TRBD2. The CDR3 contains 15 residues. The germline gives CDR1 MNHNS, CDR2 SASEGT. With V trimmed by 8 bases and J by 1 base, 6 bases remained unmatched. CDR3 sequence: CASVLTSGSSYEQYF. DNA for the CDR3: TGTGCCAGCGTCTTGACTAGCGGGAGTTCCTACGAGCAGTACTTC.

V is TRBV2 and J is TRBJ2-1; TRBD2 matches 11 bases. This CDR3 has 15 amino acids. Germline V gene lookup returns CDR1 SNHLY and CDR2 FYNNEI. The J segment lost 5 bases and the V segment lost 6 bases, leaving 6 bases of the junction unmatched. This CDR3 reads CASSPGLAEHNEQFF. CDR3 coding DNA: TGTGCCAGCAGCCCGGGACTAGCGGAACACAATGAGCAGTTCTTC.

With respect to this clonotype: The germline gene is not matched at one end of the junction; a read error may be the cause. V and J are TRBV29-1 and TRBJ1-1, with no clear D. CDR1 is SQVTM and CDR2 is ANQGSEA in the germline V gene. The CDR3 is 14 amino acids. CDR3 residues: CSVKEGNRNTEAFF. The CDR3 DNA is TGCAGCGTTAAAGAGGGCAATCGGAACACTGAAGCTTTCTTT.

In this sample, this clonotype turned up a few times. The chain recombines TRBV5-1 with TRBJ2-7; 7 nucleotides agree with TRBD1. V shed 0 bases and J 5 bases; nucleotides not matched to a gene: 5. The length of the CDR3 is 14 residues. The germline gives CDR1 SGHRS, CDR2 YFSETQ. The CDR3 loop reads CASSLVTGIDEQYF. DNA for the CDR3: TGCGCCAGCAGCTTGGTGACAGGGATCGACGAGCAGTACTTC.

This clonotype was detected a few times. The chain links TRBV12-3 or TRBV12-4 to TRBJ2-7; possible D gene TRBD2, 5 bases. The CDR3 is 15 residues long. Trimming left V 3 bases short and J 0 bases short, with 12 bases between. The CDR3 sequence is CASSFEGRCSYEQYF. The CDR3 nucleotides are TGTGCCAGCAGTTTCGAGGGTCGATGCTCCTACGAGCAGTACTTC.

This chain uses TRBV6-5 with TRBJ1-5, with 9 nucleotides matching TRBD1. The CDR3 runs to 15 residues. The germline gives CDR1 MNHEY, CDR2 SVGAGI. The V gene end was trimmed by 2 bases and the J gene end by 5 bases; junction bases not matched to a gene: 4. CDR3 sequence reads: CASSYLTGGYQPQHF. CDR3 nucleotides: TGTGCCAGCAGTTACCTTACAGGGGGCTATCAGCCCCAGCATTTT.

The chain combines TRBV11-1 with TRBJ2-2, with TRBD2 matching 9 bases. With 6 bases clipped from V and 3 bases from J, the junction kept 8 bases outside the gene matches. The length of the CDR3 is 16 residues. Germline CDR1 SGHAT, CDR2 FQDESV (reference sequence). The CDR3 protein is CASSYRLAEYTGELFF. In nucleotides, the CDR3 is TGTGCCAGCAGTTACCGACTAGCGGAGTACACCGGGGAGCTGTTTTTT.

The chain is built from TRBV19 and TRBJ1-3; D ambiguous. The CDR3 sequence is 14 residues long. The V end was cut by 3 bases, the J end by 0 bases, with 6 bases between. Germline-derived CDR1 and CDR2 are LNHDA and SQIVND (reference sequence). The CDR3 loop reads CASSILDSGNTIYF. The DNA for the CDR3 is TGTGCCAGTAGTATCCTTGACTCTGGAAACACCATATATTTT.

J is TRBJ1-1 and V is TRBV20-1; D is uncertain. The CDR3 covers 13 residues. V lost 6 bases, J lost 4 bases, and 15 bases lay in between. Looked up from germline, CDR1 is DFQATT and CDR2 is SNEGSKA (reference sequence). The chain's CDR3 is CSARGESGTEAFF. For the CDR3, the DNA is TGCAGTGCACGGGGTGAGTCGGGCACTGAAGCTTTCTTT.

The rearrangement joins TRBV7-3 to TRBJ2-2; no clear D gene. Trimming cost V 6 bases and J 1 base, with 21 bases left between them. CDR1 and CDR2 (germline): SGHTA, FQGTGA. This CDR3 region has 18 residues. The CDR3 DNA is TGTGCCAGCAGGCCCCTCGGAGCTTCTCCAAAGAACACCGGGGAGCTGTTTTTT. It specifies CASRPLGASPKNTGELFF.

The chain carries TRBV5-1 and TRBJ2-5, with no clear D. V was shortened by 2 bases and J by 2 bases, with 10 bases between the two germline ends. Germline CDR1 and CDR2: SGHRS and YFSETQ. There are 14 residues in the CDR3. The CDR3 nucleotides are TGCGCCAGCAGCTTCGTGCAGCCACAAGAGACCCAGTACTTC. This sequence encodes CASSFVQPQETQYF.

V usage is TRBV7-9 and J usage is TRBJ2-7; 7 nucleotides line up with TRBD1. Germline V gene lookup returns CDR1 SEHNR and CDR2 FQNEAQ (reference sequence). The trim removed 8 bases at V and 1 base at J, leaving 2 bases unmatched. This CDR3 contains 12 residues. CDR3 amino acids: CASQDRSYEQYF. CDR3 nucleotide sequence: TGTGCCAGCCAGGACAGGTCCTACGAGCAGTACTTC.

This clonotype was counted between two and nine times. This chain links TRBV11-1 with TRBJ2-7; D may match TRBD1 or TRBD2 (5 bases each). CDR3 length: 14 amino acids. Between the trimmed V and J ends, which lost 5 bases and 2 bases, there was a span of 13 bases. Germline V gene data show CDR1 as SGHAT and CDR2 as FQDESV (reference sequence). CDR3 residues: CASSQGELAYEQYF. The CDR3 DNA follows: TGTGCCAGCAGCCAAGGGGAACTAGCCTACGAGCAGTACTTC.

This clonotype came up a few times. This chain connects TRBV6-1 to TRBJ1-1; D not resolved. The CDR3 consists of 15 residues. Trimming left V 0 bases short and J 0 bases short, with 8 bases between. Per the germline V gene, CDR1 is MNHNS and CDR2 is SASEGT. This chain's CDR3 is CASSEALSLNTEAFF. CDR3 nucleotide sequence: TGTGCCAGCAGTGAAGCTCTCAGCTTGAACACTGAAGCTTTCTTT.

This clonotype has just a few counts. The V gene is TRBV6-2 or TRBV6-3, the J gene TRBJ1-6; unclear D gene. The CDR3 runs 18 residues. Trimming left V 0 bases short and J 0 bases short, with 12 bases between. Germline V lookup: CDR1 MNHEY, CDR2 SVGEGT. Written as DNA, the CDR3 is TGTGCCAGCAGTTACTCGGCAGCGATGAGCTCCTATAATTCACCCCTCCACTTT. Translation gives CASSYSAAMSSYNSPLHF.

This clonotype was seen only a few times. V gene TRBV25-1 combines with J gene TRBJ1-1; D possibly corresponds to TRBD1 (5 bases). The V end lost 3 bases, the J end lost 3 bases, and 14 bases lay between the germline ends. Germline CDR1 reads MGHDK; CDR2 reads SYGVNS. CDR3 length equals 15 residues. The CDR3 region is CASSDIDSLDTEAFF. CDR3 DNA: TGTGCCAGCAGTGATATCGACAGTCTGGACACTGAAGCTTTCTTT.

This clonotype was detected only a few times. The V gene is TRBV6-5, the J gene TRBJ1-2; D is ambiguous. With 2 bases removed from V and 5 bases from J, the gap between germline ends came to 21 bases. Germline V gene data show CDR1 as MNHEY and CDR2 as SVGAGI. This CDR3 region has 17 residues. CDR3 coding DNA: TGTGCCAGCAGTTACGGGAAAGGGAACGTGTTTCGGTATGGCTACACCTTC. It specifies CASSYGKGNVFRYGYTF.